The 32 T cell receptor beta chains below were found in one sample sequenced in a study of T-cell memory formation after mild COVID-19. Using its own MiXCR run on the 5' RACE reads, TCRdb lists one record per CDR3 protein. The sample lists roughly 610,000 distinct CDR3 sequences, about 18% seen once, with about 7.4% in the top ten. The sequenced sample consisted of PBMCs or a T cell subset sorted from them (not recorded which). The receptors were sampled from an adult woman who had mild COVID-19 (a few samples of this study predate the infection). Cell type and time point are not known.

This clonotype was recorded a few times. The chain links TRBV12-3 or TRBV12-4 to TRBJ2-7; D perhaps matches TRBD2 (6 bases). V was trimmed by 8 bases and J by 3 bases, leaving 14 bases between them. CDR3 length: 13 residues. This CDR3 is CASGGLILYEQYF. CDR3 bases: TGTGCCAGCGGGGGGTTAATCCTCTACGAGCAGTACTTC.

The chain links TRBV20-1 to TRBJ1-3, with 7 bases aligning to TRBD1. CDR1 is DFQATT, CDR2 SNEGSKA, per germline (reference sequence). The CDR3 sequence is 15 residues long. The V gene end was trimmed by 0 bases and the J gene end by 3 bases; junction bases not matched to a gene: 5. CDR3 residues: CSAREPRTGGNTIYF. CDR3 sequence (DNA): TGCAGTGCTAGAGAACCCCGGACAGGTGGAAACACCATATATTTT.

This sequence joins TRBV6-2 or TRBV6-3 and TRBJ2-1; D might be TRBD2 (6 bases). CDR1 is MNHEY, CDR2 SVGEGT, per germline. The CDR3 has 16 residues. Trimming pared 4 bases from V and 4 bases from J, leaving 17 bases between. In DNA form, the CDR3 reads TGTGCCAGCAGTTCGACGTTACCGACTAGTTACAATGAGCAGTTCTTC. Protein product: CASSSTLPTSYNEQFF.

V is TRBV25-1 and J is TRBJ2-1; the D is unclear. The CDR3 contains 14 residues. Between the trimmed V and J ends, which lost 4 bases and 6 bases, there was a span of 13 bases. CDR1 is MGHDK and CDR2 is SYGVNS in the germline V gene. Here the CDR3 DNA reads TGTGCCAGCAGTGGAGACCGCCGGGTCAATGAGCAGTTCTTC. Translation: CASSGDRRVNEQFF.

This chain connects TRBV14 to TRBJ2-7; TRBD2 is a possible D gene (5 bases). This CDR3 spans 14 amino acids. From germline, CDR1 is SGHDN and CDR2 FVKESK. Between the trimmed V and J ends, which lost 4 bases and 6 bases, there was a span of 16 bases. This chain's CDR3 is CASSLRAVLGEQYF. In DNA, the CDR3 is TGTGCCAGCAGCCTGAGGGCAGTTTTGGGCGAGCAGTACTTC.

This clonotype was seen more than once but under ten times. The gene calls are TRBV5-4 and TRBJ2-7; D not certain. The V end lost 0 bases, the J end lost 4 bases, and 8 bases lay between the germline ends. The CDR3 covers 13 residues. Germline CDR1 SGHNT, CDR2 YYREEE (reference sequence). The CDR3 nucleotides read TGTGCCAGCAGCTTGGCCTGGGGTTACGAGCAGTACTTC. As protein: CASSLAWGYEQYF.

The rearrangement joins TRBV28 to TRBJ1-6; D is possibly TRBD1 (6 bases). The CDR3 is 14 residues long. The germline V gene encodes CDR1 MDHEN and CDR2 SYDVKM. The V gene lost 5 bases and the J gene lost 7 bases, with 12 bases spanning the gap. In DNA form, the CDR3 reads TGTGCCAGCAGTCGAGGGGGGGAGAATTCACCCCTCCACTTT. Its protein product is CASSRGGENSPLHF.

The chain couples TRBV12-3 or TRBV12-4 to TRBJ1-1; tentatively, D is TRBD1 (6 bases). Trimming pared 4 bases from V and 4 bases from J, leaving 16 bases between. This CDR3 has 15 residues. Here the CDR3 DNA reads TGTGCCAGCAGTTCCAACAGGGTTCAGGCCACTGAAGCTTTCTTT. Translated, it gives CASSSNRVQATEAFF.

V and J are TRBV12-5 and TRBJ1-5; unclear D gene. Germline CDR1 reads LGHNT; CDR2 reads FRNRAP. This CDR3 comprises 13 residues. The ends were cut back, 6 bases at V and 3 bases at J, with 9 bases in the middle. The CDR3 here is CASGRELNQPQHF. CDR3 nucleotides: TGTGCTAGTGGAAGGGAGCTCAATCAGCCCCAGCATTTT. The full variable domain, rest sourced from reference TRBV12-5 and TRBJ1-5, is DARVTQTPRHKVTEMGQEVTMRCQPILGHNTVFWYRQTMMQGLELLAYFRNRAPLDDSGMPKDRFSAEMPDATLATLKIQPSEPRDSAVYFCASGRELNQPQHFGDGTRLSIL.

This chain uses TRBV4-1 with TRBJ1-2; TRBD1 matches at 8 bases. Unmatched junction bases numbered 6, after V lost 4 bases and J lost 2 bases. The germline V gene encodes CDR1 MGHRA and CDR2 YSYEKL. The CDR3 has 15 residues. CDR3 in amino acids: CASSLTGTGNYGYTF. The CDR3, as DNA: TGCGCCAGCAGCCTTACCGGGACAGGAAACTATGGCTACACCTTC.

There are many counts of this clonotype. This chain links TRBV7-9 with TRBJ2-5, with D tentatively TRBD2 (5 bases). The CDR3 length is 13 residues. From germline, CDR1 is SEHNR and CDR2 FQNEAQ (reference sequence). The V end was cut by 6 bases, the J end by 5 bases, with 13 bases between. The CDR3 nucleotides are TGTGCCAGCAGTCAACTAGATTTCGAGACCCAGTACTTC. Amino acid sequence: CASSQLDFETQYF.

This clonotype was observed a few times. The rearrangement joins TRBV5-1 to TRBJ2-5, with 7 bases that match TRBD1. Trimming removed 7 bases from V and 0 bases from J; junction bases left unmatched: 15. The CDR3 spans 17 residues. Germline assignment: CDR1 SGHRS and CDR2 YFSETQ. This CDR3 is CASASLQGGLYQETQYF. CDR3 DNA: TGCGCCAGCGCCTCGCTACAAGGGGGCCTGTACCAAGAGACCCAGTACTTC.

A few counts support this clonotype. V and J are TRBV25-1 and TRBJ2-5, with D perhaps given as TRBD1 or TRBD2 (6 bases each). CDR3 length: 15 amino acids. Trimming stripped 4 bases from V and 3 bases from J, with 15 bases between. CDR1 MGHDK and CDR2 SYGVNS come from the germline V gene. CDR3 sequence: CASSAGGPGKETQYF. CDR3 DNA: TGTGCCAGCAGTGCTGGGGGGCCGGGGAAAGAGACCCAGTACTTC.

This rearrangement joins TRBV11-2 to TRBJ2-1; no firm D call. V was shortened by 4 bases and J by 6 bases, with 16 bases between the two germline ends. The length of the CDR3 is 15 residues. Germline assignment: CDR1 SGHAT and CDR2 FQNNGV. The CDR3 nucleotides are TGTGCCAGCAGCTCGAGCAACCTCCTAGGCAATGAGCAGTTCTTC. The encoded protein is CASSSSNLLGNEQFF.

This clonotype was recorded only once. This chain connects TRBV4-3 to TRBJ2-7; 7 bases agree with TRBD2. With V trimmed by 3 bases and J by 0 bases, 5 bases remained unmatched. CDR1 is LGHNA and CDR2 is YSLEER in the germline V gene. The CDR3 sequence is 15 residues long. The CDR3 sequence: CASSQNSGLSYEQYF. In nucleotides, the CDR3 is TGCGCCAGCAGCCAGAATAGCGGGCTCTCCTACGAGCAGTACTTC.

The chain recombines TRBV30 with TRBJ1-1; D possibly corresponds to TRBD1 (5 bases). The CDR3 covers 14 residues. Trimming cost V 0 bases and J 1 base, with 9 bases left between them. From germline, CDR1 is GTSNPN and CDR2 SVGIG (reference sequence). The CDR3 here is CAWSVGLGNTEAFF. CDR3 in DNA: TGTGCCTGGAGTGTGGGACTCGGGAACACTGAAGCTTTCTTT. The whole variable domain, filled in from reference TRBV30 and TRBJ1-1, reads SQTIHQWPATLVQPVGSPLSLECTVEGTSNPNLYWYRQAAGRGLQLLFYSVGIGQISSEVPQNLSASRPQDRQFILSSKKLLLSDSGFYLCAWSVGLGNTEAFFGQGTRLTVV.

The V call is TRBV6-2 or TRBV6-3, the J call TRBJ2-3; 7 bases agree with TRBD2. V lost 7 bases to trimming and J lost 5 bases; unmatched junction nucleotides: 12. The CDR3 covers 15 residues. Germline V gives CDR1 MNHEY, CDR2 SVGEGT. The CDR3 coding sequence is TGTGCCAGCAAAATAACCTCTCAGCGGGAAGATACGCAGTATTTT. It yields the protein CASKITSQREDTQYF.

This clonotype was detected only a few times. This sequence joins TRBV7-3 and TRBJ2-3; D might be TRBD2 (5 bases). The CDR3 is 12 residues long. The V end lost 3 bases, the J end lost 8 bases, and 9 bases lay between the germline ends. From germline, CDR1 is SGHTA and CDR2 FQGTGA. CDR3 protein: CASSFEAGTQYF. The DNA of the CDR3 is TGTGCCAGCAGCTTCGAGGCGGGTACGCAGTATTTT.

CDR3 coding DNA: TGTGCCAGCAGCCCGGGGCCCCTTGGGGAACTGTTTTTT. Translation: CASSPGPLGELFF. The chain employs TRBV7-2 and TRBJ1-4, with a possible D match to TRBD1 (5 bases). Germline V gives CDR1 SGHTA, CDR2 FQGNSA. Trimming cost V 5 bases and J 12 bases, with 16 bases left between them. CDR3 length: 13 residues.

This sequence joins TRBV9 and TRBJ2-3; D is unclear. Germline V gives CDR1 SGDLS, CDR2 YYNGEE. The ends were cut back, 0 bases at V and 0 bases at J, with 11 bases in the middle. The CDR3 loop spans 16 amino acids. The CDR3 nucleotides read TGTGCCAGCAGCGTAGAGGACGGACGGAGCACAGATACGCAGTATTTT. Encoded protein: CASSVEDGRSTDTQYF.

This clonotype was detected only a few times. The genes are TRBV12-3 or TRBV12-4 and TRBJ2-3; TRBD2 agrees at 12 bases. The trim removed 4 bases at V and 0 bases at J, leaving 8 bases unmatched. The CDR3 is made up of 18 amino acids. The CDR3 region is CASSSSRGLAGSTDTQYF. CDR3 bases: TGTGCCAGCAGTTCCAGCCGTGGACTAGCGGGGAGCACAGATACGCAGTATTTT.

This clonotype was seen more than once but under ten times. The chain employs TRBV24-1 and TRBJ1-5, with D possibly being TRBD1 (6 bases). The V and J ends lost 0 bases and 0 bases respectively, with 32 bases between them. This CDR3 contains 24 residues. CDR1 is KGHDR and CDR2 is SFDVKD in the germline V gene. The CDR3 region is CATSDLRWAALGTPKDYSNQPQHF. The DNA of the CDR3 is TGTGCCACCAGTGATTTGAGGTGGGCCGCGCTCGGGACACCGAAAGATTATAGCAATCAGCCCCAGCATTTT.

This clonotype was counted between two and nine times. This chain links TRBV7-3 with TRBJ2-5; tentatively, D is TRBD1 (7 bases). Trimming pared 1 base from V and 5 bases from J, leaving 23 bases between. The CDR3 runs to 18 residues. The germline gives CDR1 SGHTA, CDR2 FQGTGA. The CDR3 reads CASSLRRVRRGHMETQYF. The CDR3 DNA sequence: TGTGCCAGCAGCTTAAGAAGGGTGCGGAGGGGGCATATGGAGACCCAGTACTTC.

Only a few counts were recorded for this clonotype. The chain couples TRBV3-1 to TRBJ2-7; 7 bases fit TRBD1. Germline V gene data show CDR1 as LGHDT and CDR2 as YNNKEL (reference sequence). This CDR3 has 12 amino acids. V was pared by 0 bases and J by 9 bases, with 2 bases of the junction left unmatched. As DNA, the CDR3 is TGTGCCAGCAGCCAAGACCAGGGGGTGCAGTACTTC. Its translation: CASSQDQGVQYF.

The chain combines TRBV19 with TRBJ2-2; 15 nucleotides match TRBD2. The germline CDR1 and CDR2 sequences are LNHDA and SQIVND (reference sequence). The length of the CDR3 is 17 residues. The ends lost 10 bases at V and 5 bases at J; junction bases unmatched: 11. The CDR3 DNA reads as TGTGCCACCACGCGGACTAGCGGGGGGGCAAGGACCGGGGAGCTGTTTTTT. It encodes CATTRTSGGARTGELFF.

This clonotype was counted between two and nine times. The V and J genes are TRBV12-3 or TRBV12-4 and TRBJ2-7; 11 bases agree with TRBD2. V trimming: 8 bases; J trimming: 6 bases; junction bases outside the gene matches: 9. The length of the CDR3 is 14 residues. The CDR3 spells CASGWASGRPEQYF. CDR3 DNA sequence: TGTGCCAGCGGTTGGGCTAGCGGGAGGCCCGAGCAGTACTTC.

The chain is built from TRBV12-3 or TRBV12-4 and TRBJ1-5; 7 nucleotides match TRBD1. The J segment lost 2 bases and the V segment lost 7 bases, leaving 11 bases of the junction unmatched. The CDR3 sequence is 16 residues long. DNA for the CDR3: TGTGCCAGCAATCCCTGGGGGACAGAAGGCAATCAGCCCCAGCATTTT. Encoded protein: CASNPWGTEGNQPQHF.

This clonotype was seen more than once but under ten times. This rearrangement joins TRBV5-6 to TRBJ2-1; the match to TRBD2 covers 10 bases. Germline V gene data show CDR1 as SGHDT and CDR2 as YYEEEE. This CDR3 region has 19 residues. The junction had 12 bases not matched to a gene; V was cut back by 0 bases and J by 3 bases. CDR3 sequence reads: CASSLGLAGDVGGYNEQFF. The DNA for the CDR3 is TGTGCCAGCAGCTTGGGCCTAGCGGGAGATGTAGGTGGCTACAATGAGCAGTTCTTC.

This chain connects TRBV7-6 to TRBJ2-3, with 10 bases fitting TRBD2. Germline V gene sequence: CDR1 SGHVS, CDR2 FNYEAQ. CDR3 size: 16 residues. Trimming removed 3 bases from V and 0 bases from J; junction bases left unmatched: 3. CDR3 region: CASSFLAGASTDTQYF. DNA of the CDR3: TGTGCCAGCAGCTTCCTAGCGGGGGCTAGCACAGATACGCAGTATTTT.

CDR3 sequence reads: CASSLDRRARIGELFF. CDR3 sequence (DNA): TGTGCCAGCAGCTTAGATCGGAGGGCGCGGATCGGGGAGCTGTTTTTT. The chain combines TRBV11-3 with TRBJ2-2; D may be TRBD2 (6 bases). Per germline, CDR1 SGHNT and CDR2 YENEEA. The CDR3 runs to 16 residues. Trimming shortened V by 0 bases and J by 7 bases, and 15 bases separated the two germline ends.

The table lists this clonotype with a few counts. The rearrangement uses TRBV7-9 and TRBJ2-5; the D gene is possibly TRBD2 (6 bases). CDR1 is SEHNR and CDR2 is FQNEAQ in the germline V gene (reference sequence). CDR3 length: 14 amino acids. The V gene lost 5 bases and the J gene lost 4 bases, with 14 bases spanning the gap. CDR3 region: CASSPTNGGETQYF. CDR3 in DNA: TGTGCCAGCAGCCCCACCAACGGGGGAGAGACCCAGTACTTC.

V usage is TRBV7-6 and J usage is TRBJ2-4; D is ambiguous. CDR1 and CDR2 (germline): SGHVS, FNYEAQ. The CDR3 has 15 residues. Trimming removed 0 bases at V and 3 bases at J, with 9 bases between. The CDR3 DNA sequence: TGTGCCAGCAGCTTAGCGGACGGAAGCAAAAACATTCAGTACTTC. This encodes CASSLADGSKNIQYF.